This T cell receptor beta chain was identified during a study of post-analysis software for immune sequencing data. Overall study: Relapsing-remitting, secondary progressive and progressive-relapsing multiple sclerosis courses were included.

Study-level findings and limits: Five or six TRBV segments, TRBV5-6, TRBV5-1 and TRBV20-1 among them, were found more frequent in patients than controls. Significantly decreased normalized Chao1 diversity was recorded for multiple sclerosis patients relative to controls.

As for this clonotype: Its cognate antigen is unknown.

Per the germline V gene, CDR1 is SGHRS and CDR2 is YFSETQ. The length of the CDR3 is 15 residues. Unmatched junction bases numbered 5, after V lost 0 bases and J lost 5 bases. Unique molecular identifiers tagged the TCR beta cDNA libraries. The T cell input of about 0.9 to 10 million gave roughly 460,000 cDNA molecules. MiXCR was run by TCRdb on the PCR reads, yielding one entry per CDR3 protein. Of under 900,000 distinct CDR3 sequences listed, roughly 58% are singletons. This clonotype was obtained from a girl aged 5-17 years with multiple sclerosis. Specimen: blood. The chain combines TRBV5-1 with TRBJ2-3; 8 positions match TRBD2. The CDR3 DNA follows: TGCGCCAGCAGCTTGGACACCGGGAGGGTAGATACGCAGTATTTT. This encodes CASSLDTGRVDTQYF.